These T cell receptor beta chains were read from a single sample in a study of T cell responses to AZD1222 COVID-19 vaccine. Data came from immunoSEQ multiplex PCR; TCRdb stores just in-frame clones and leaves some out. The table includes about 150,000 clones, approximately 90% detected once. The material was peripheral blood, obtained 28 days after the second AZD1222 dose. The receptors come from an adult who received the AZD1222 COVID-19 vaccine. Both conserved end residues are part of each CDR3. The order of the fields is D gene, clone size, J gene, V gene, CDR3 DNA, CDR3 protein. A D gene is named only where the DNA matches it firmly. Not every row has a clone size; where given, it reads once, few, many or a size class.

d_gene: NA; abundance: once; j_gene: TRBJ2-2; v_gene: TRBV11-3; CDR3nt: TGTGCCAGCAGCTTCGGGGGCGCGGGCGGGGAGCTGTTTTTT; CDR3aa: CASSFGGAGGELFF
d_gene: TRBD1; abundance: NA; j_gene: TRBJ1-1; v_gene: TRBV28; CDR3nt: TGTGCCAGCAAGGGACAGGGGTTCCATGAAGCTTTCTTT; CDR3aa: CASKGQGFHEAFF
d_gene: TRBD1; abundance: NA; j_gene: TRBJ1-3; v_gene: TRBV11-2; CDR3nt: TGTGCCAGCAGCCTCCGGGACAGTCCTGGAAACACCATATATTTT; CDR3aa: CASSLRDSPGNTIYF
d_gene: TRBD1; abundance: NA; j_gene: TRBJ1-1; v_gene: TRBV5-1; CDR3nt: TGCGCCAGCAGCTTAGGGTTCGACAGGGCTGGCACTGAAGCTTTCTTT; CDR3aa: CASSLGFDRAGTEAFF
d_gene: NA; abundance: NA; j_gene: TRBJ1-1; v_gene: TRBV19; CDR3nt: TGTGCCAGTAGTCTGACGGCGGGCCACACTGAAGCTTTCTTT; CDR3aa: CASSLTAGHTEAFF
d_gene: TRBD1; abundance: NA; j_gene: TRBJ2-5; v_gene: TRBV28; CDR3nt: TGTGCCAGCAGCCCTTACAGGGGAGAGACCCAGTACTTC; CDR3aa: CASSPYRGETQYF
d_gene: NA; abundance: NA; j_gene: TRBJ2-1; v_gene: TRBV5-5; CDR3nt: TGTGCCAGCAGCTTGGTTGGAGGCAGTTACAATGAGCAGTTCTTC; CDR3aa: CASSLVGGSYNEQFF
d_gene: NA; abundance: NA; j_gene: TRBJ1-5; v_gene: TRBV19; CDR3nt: TGTGCCAGTAGTATTATGGGACTGACGTCTTATAGCAATCAGCCCCAGCATTTT; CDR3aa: CASSIMGLTSYSNQPQHF
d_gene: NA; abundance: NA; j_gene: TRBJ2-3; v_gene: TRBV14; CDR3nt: TGTGCCAGCTCCATCGGCGCAGGAGATACGCAGTATTTT; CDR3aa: CASSIGAGDTQYF
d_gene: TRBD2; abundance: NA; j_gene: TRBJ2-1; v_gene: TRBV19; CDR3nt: TGTGCCAGTACCGAAGGACTAGCGGACCACAATGAGCAGTTCTTC; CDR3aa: CASTEGLADHNEQFF
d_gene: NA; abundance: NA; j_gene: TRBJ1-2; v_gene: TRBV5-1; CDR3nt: TGCGCCAGCAGCAACTCTTTAGGTAGTTCGGGCTACACCTTC; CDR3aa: CASSNSLGSSGYTF
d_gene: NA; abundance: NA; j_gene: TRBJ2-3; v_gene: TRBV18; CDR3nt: TGTGCCAGCTCACCATCGGCAGATTTCACAGATACGCAGTATTTT; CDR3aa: CASSPSADFTDTQYF
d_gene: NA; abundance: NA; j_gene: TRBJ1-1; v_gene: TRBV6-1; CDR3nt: TGTGCCAGCAGTGAAGAAGGGGCCCTGAACACTGAAGCTTTCTTT; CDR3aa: CASSEEGALNTEAFF
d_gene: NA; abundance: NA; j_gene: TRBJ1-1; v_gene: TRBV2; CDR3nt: TGTGCCAGCAGTGGGACAGCGAACACTGAAGCTTTCTTT; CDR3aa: CASSGTANTEAFF
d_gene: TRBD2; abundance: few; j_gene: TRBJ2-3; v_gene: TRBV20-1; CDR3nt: TGCAGTGCTAGTAATGCGCTAGCGGTCACTGGTACGCAGTATTTT; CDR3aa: CSASNALAVTGTQYF
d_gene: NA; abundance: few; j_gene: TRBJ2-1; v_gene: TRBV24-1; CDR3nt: TGTGCCACCAGTGTGGTCAGGAATGAGCAGTTCTTC; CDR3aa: CATSVVRNEQFF
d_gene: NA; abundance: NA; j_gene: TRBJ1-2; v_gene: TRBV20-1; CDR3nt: TGCAGTGCTAGTACAGCACCAAATGGCTACACCTTC; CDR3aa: CSASTAPNGYTF
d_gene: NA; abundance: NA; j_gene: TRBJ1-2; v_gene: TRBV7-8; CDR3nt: TGTGCCAGCAGCTTTAGCGACGAGGGGTCGGGCTATGGCTACACCTTC; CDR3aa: CASSFSDEGSGYGYTF
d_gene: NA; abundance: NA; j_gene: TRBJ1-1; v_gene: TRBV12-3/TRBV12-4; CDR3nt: TGTGCCAGCAGTTTCAGTATGAACACTGAAGCTTTCTTT; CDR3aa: CASSFSMNTEAFF
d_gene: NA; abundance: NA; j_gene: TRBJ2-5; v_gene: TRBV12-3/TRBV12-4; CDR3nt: TGTGCCAGCAGTTTCGGAGTAGCGGAGACCCAGTACTTC; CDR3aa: CASSFGVAETQYF
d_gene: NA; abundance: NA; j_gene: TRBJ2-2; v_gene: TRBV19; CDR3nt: TGTGCCAGTAGTAGACCTGGGAACACCGGGGAGCTGTTTTTT; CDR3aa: CASSRPGNTGELFF
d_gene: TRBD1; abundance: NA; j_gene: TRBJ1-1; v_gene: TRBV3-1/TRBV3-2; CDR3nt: TGTGCCAGCGGCTCCAGCGGGGATAACAGGGGACGGGACACTGAAGCTTTCTTT; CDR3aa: CASGSSGDNRGRDTEAFF
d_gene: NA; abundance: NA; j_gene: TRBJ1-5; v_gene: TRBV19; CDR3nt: TGTGCCAGTAGGGAATTCACACGTTTCGGGCCCCAGCATTTT; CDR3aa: CASREFTRFGPQHF